This T cell receptor (beta chain) derives from a study of OX40 agonist ivuxolimab in advanced cancers. Germline V gene data show CDR1 as SGHRS and CDR2 as YFSETQ. The CDR3 consists of 18 residues. The junction had 12 bases not matched to a gene; V was cut back by 3 bases and J by 3 bases. Some clones are missing from TCRdb's copy, which holds only in-frame ones; the method was immunoSEQ multiplex PCR. The sample lists tens of thousands of clones, 88% occurring once. The source is an adult with an advanced solid tumor such as melanoma, head and neck, liver or kidney cancer. The chain employs TRBV5-1 and TRBJ2-7; 13 nucleotides align to TRBD2. Sequenced here: CD4+ or CD8+ T cells sorted from blood, sampled in a trial of the OX40 agonist ivuxolimab. CDR3 in amino acids: CASSSTIGLAGEDYEQYF. CDR3 nucleotides: TGCGCCAGCAGCTCTACCATAGGACTAGCGGGAGAGGACTACGAGCAGTACTTC.